One T cell receptor beta chain is described in this entry. The CDR3 sequence is 17 residues long. The V gene lost 6 bases and the J gene lost 0 bases, with 18 bases spanning the gap. The authors ran a second PCR of about 7 to 11 cycles using a sample-barcoded 5' primer and a J-beta primer mix. TCRdb processed the 5' RACE reads anew with MiXCR; each CDR3 protein has one entry. Here the sample spans roughly 2 million distinct CDR3 sequences, less than 50% being singletons. The sample comes from a study of blood T cells in healthy people across ages. Study summary: About one barcoded TCR beta cDNA was captured per two T cells.

Ranging in age from about 6 to 95, the donors were healthy Caucasian individuals from Russia. The chain couples TRBV12-3 or TRBV12-4 to TRBJ2-4; D is ambiguous. The sequenced sample was blood. This sequence was found in a middle-aged woman in good health. For the CDR3, the DNA is TGTGCCAGCAGCGCCGGTCTGGCGGATCTAGCCAAAAACATTCAGTACTTC. Amino acids: CASSAGLADLAKNIQYF.